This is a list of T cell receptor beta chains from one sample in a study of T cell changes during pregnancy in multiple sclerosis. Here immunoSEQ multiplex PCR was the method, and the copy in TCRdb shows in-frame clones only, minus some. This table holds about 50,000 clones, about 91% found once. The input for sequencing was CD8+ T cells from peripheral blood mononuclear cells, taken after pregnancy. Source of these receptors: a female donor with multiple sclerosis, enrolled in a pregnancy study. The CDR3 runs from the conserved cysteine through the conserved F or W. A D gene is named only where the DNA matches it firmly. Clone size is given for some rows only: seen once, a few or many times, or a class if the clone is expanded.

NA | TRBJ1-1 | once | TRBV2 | TGTGCCAGCAGCGCTAGACTGAACACTGAAGCTTTCTTT | CASSARLNTEAFF
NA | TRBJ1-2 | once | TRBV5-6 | TGTGCCAGCAGCAAGATCAGGGTCCCCTATGGCTACACCTTC | CASSKIRVPYGYTF
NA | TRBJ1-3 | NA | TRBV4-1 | TGCGCCAGCAGCCAGTCCACAGGGACTGGAAACACCATATATTTT | CASSQSTGTGNTIYF
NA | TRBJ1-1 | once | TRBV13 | TGTGCCAGCAGCAGCGGCTTTACTGAAGCTTTCTTT | CASSSGFTEAFF
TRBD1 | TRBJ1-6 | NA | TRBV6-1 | TGTGCCAGCAGTGAGCCGCCGGGACAGTACTTCGCCCTCCACTTT | CASSEPPGQYFALHF
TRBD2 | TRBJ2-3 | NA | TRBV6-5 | TGTGCCAGCAGCACTAGCGGGGGGGCCTCGGATACGCAGTATTTT | CASSTSGGASDTQYF
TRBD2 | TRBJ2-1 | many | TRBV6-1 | TGTGCCAGCAGTGGGACTAGCGGGGGGGCGAACTACAATGAGCAGTTCTTC | CASSGTSGGANYNEQFF
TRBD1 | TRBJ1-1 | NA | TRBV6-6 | TGTGCCAGCAGTTATGCGGGACAGGCTCAGAACACTGAAGCTTTCTTT | CASSYAGQAQNTEAFF
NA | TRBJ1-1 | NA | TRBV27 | TGTGCCACTTCTACAGCGGGAGGCACTGAAGCTTTCTTT | CATSTAGGTEAFF
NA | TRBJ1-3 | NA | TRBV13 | TGTGCCAGCACCCTGGAAGGGGATGTGGGAGGAAACACCATATATTTT | CASTLEGDVGGNTIYF
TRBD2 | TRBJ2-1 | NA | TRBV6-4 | TGTGCCAGCAGTGACTCGGCTAGCGGGGGGGCCTCTGGGCAGTTCTTC | CASSDSASGGASGQFF
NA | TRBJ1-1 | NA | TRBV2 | TGTGCCAGCAAGAGCGGACCGATGAACACTGAAGCTTTCTTT | CASKSGPMNTEAFF
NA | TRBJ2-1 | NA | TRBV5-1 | TGCGCCAGCAGCTTCGCCGGGACAAGGGAGAAAATTGAGCAGTTCTTC | CASSFAGTREKIEQFF
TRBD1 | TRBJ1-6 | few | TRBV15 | TGTGCCACCAGCAGAGGCCGACAGGGAGATAATTCACCCCTCCACTTT | CATSRGRQGDNSPLHF
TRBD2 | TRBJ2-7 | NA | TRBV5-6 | TGTGCCAGCAGCTTCGGGACTAGCGGGGCCTACGAGCAGTACTTC | CASSFGTSGAYEQYF
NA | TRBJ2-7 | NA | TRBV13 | TGTGCCAGCAGCTTGGGGCGCTACGAGCAGTACTTC | CASSLGRYEQYF
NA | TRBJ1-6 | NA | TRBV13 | TGTGCCAGCAGTGGGTCCCTGAGCAGAGGAGGTTCACCCCTCCACTTT | CASSGSLSRGGSPLHF
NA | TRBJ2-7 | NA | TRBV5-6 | TGTGCCAGCAGCTTGGGGGGCAGCCCTTACGAGCAGTACTTC | CASSLGGSPYEQYF
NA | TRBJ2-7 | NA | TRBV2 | TGTGCCAGCAGCAGGACTATTCCCGAGCAGTACTTC | CASSRTIPEQYF
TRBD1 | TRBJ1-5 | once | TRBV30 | TGTGCCTACACACAGGGGAGCAATCAGCCCCAGCATTTT | CAYTQGSNQPQHF
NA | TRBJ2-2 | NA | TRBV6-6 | TGTGCCAGCACAGAATCCGGGGAGCTGTTTTTT | CASTESGELFF
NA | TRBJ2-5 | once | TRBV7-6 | TGTGCCAGCAGCAAACCCGGGAACCAAGAGACCCAGTACTTC | CASSKPGNQETQYF
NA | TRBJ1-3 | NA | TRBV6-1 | TGTGCCAGCAGTGTTTGGGCCTACTCTGGAAACACCATATATTTT | CASSVWAYSGNTIYF
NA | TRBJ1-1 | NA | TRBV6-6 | TGTGCCAGCAGTTCCGCGGCGGGGACTGAAGCTTTCTTT | CASSSAAGTEAFF
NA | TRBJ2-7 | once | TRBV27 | TGTGCCAGCAGCTCTGGCCCATCCTACGAGCAGTACTTC | CASSSGPSYEQYF